The clone carrying this T cell receptor (beta chain) has a count of ten or more. Researchers prepared the TCRbeta library using unique molecular identifiers, the study reports. TCRdb reprocessed the PCR reads via MiXCR and lists one record per CDR3 protein. The data show 190,000 or so distinct CDR3 sequences, approximately 6.6% seen once. The entry originates in a study of T-cell reconstitution after alpha-beta-depleted transplantation in children. This CDR3 has 11 residues. From germline, CDR1 is SQVTM and CDR2 ANQGSEA. With 4 bases removed from V and 5 bases from J, the gap between germline ends came to 9 bases.

The sequencing used PBMCs from the stem cell graft donor, collected from the stem cell graft. The chain employs TRBV29-1 and TRBJ2-7, with D unclear. The sequence was collected from a human donor who donated a stem cell graft to a child with Wiskott-Aldrich syndrome. The CDR3 bases are TGCAGCGTTGGGAACAGCGACGAGCAGTACTTC. Its translation: CSVGNSDEQYF.